Listed here are 8 T cell receptor beta chains from one sample, sequenced in a study of beta chain features in type 1 diabetes. Study findings and constraints: Type 1 diabetes patients had TCRB CDR3s that were shorter (moderately but significantly so) in all four CD4+ subsets.

Reverse transcription of all isolated RNA meant that expressed TCRB transcripts were sequenced. Data came from immunoSEQ multiplex PCR; TCRdb stores just in-frame clones and leaves some out. The table has a few hundred thousand clones, around an eighth seen once. These TCRs are of unknown antigen specificity. Sequencing input: naive CD4+ T cells from blood. These receptors were obtained from a woman aged 18-35 years with type 1 diabetes.

The V gene is TRBV9, the J gene TRBJ2-1; 10 nucleotides align to TRBD2. CDR1 is SGDLS and CDR2 is YYNGEE in the germline V gene. Trimming took 2 bases from V and 13 from J; bases not matched to a gene: 12. The CDR3 loop spans 15 amino acids. The CDR3 spells CASSVASGSHLGQFF. Here the CDR3 DNA reads TGTGCCAGCAGCGTGGCTAGCGGGAGTCACTTGGGACAGTTCTTC.

This clone was observed a handful of times. The chain couples TRBV2 to TRBJ1-1; 9 nucleotides agree with TRBD1. Germline V gene data show CDR1 as SNHLY and CDR2 as FYNNEI. The CDR3 is 15 residues long. The junction had 8 bases not matched to a gene; V was cut back by 6 bases and J by 3 bases. The CDR3 reads CASRQQGAGDTEAFF. In DNA, the CDR3 is TGTGCCAGCAGACAACAGGGGGCCGGGGACACTGAAGCTTTCTTT. The whole variable domain, filled in from reference TRBV2 and TRBJ1-1, reads EPEVTQTPSHQVTQMGQEVILRCVPISNHLYFYWYRQILGQKVEFLVSFYNNEISEKSEIFDDQFSVERPDGSNFTLKIRSTKLEDSAMYFCASRQQGAGDTEAFFGQGTRLTVV.

The CDR3 loop is CAILDRVTYEQYF. CDR3 bases: TGTGCCATCTTAGACAGGGTTACCTACGAGCAGTACTTC. The rearrangement joins TRBV28 to TRBJ2-7; 7 nucleotides line up with TRBD1. J lost 2 bases, V lost 10 bases, and 8 bases had no gene match. The CDR3 is 13 amino acids. Germline V lookup: CDR1 MDHEN, CDR2 SYDVKM.

This clone was recorded a few times. The chain joins TRBV7-9 to TRBJ2-1; TRBD2 aligns across 8 bases. V gave up 4 bases and J gave up 8 bases; unmatched junction bases: 19. Germline loops: CDR1 SEHNR, CDR2 FQNEAQ (reference sequence). The CDR3 has 18 amino acids. The CDR3 is CASSSTGTRASTIHEQFF. The CDR3 DNA sequence: TGTGCCAGCAGCTCGACCGGGACTAGAGCTTCAACGATCCATGAGCAGTTCTTC.

The gene calls are TRBV7-2 and TRBJ2-7; TRBD2 agrees at 10 bases. The V gene end was trimmed by 1 base and the J gene end by 6 bases; junction bases not matched to a gene: 6. The CDR3 has 15 residues. Germline-derived CDR1 and CDR2 are SGHTA and FQGNSA. The CDR3 loop reads CASSLVGSGRAEQYF. The CDR3 nucleotides are TGTGCCAGCAGCTTAGTAGGCAGCGGGAGGGCCGAGCAGTACTTC.

V gene TRBV19 combines with J gene TRBJ1-1; TRBD1 is a possible D gene (5 bases). This CDR3 region has 13 residues. Trimming stripped 6 bases from V and 4 bases from J, with 12 bases between. Germline CDR1 is LNHDA and CDR2 is SQIVND (reference sequence). The CDR3 region has the DNA TGTGCCAGTAGCATACAGGTGCTCACTGAAGCTTTCTTT. Residues: CASSIQVLTEAFF.

There are a few counts of this clone. V gene TRBV20-1 combines with J gene TRBJ2-4, with D possibly being TRBD2 (6 bases). Germline V CDR1 and CDR2: DFQATT, SNEGSKA (reference sequence). The V gene lost 3 bases and the J gene lost 9 bases, with 9 bases spanning the gap. This CDR3 spans 11 amino acids. CDR3 bases: TGCAGTGCTAGCGGGAGTGGCATTCAGTACTTC. It is translated as CSASGSGIQYF.

The CDR3 coding sequence is TGTGCCAGGTCCGGCAGGGGGACTGAAGCTTTCTTT. Residues: CARSGRGTEAFF. This chain joins TRBV2 and TRBJ1-1; TRBD1 matches at 7 bases. CDR1 and CDR2 from the germline V gene are SNHLY and FYNNEI. The length of the CDR3 is 12 residues. V shed 9 bases, J shed 5 bases, and the junction held 6 bases outside the gene matches.